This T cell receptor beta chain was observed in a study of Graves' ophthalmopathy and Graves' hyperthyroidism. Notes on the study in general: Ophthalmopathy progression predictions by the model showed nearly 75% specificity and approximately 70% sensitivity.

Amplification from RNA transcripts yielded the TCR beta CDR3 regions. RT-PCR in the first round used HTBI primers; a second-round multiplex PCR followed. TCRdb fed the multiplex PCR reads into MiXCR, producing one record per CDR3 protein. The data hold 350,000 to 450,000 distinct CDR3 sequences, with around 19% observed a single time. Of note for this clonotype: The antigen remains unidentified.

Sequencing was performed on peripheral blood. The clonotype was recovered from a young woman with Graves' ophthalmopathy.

CDR3 nucleotides: TGTGCCAGCAGCTTGGGGACAGTGGGGTCGACCCAGTACTTC. Translation gives CASSLGTVGSTQYF. The V call is TRBV13, the J call TRBJ2-5; 7 nucleotides align to TRBD1. This CDR3 contains 14 residues. Trimming cost V 3 bases and J 7 bases; bases outside gene matches: 8. Germline V gene data show CDR1 as PRHDT and CDR2 as FYEKMQ (reference sequence).